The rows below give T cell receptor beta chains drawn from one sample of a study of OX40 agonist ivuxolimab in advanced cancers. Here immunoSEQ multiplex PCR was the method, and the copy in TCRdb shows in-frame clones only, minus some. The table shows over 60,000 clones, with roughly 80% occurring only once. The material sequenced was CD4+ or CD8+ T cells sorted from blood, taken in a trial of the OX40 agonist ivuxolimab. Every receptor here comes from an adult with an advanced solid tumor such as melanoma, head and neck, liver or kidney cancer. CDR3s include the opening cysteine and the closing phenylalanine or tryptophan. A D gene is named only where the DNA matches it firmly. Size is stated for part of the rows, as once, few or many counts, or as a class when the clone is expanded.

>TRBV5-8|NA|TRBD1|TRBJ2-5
CASSPGGQGYPETQYF
TGTGCCAGCAGCCCCGGCGGACAGGGGTATCCAGAGACCCAGTACTTC
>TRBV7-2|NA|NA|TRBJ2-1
CASSLAGRGGYNEQFF
TGTGCCAGCAGCTTAGCTGGGCGGGGAGGATACAATGAGCAGTTCTTC
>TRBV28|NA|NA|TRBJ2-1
CASSSGALGDEQFF
TGTGCCAGCAGCTCGGGAGCTTTAGGGGATGAGCAGTTCTTC
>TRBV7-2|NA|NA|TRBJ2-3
CASSSSWSTDTQYF
TGTGCCAGCAGCTCGAGTTGGAGCACAGATACGCAGTATTTT
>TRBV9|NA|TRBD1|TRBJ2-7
CASSAPGQGVVEQYF
TGTGCCAGCAGCGCGCCGGGACAGGGTGTAGTCGAGCAGTACTTC
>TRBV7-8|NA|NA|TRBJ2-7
CASSSPRIQTSAYEQYF
TGTGCCAGCAGCTCCCCTCGGATACAGACGTCGGCATACGAGCAGTACTTC
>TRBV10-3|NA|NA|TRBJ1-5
CAISESSGGPQHF
TGTGCCATCAGTGAGTCGTCAGGCGGTCCCCAGCATTTT
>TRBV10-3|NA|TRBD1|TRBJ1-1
CAISTGQGATEAFF
TGTGCCATCAGCACGGGACAGGGGGCCACTGAAGCTTTCTTT
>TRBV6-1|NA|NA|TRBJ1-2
CASREGTSWGYTF
TGTGCCAGCAGAGAAGGGACGTCTTGGGGCTACACCTTC
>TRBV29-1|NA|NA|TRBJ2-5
CSASRDFQETQYF
TGCAGCGCGTCCCGGGACTTTCAAGAGACCCAGTACTTC
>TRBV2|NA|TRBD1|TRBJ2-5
CASSQTGGPLKETQYF
TGTGCCAGCAGTCAAACAGGGGGTCCCCTTAAAGAGACCCAGTACTTC
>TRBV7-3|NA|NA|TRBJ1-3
CASSLVGTSGNTIYF
TGTGCCAGCAGCTTAGTTGGGACCTCTGGAAACACCATATATTTT
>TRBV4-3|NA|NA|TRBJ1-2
CASSQDRPGSYGYTF
TGCGCCAGCAGCCAGGATCGTCCGGGGAGTTATGGCTACACCTTC
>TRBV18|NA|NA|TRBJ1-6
CASSPENQGSPLHF
TGTGCCAGCTCACCAGAAAATCAGGGGAGCCCCCTCCACTTT
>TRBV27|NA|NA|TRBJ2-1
CASTSGVDEQFF
TGTGCCAGCACCTCAGGGGTGGATGAGCAGTTCTTC
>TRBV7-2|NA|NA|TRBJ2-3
CASSLSDTQYF
TGTGCCAGCAGCTTAAGCGATACGCAGTATTTT
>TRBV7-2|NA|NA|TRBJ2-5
CASSLKGNQETQYF
TGTGCCAGCAGCTTAAAAGGGAATCAAGAGACCCAGTACTTC
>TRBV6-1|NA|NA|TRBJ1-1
CASSEAYWGGTEAFF
TGTGCCAGCAGTGAAGCGTACTGGGGTGGGACTGAAGCTTTCTTT
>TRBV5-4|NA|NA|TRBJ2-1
CASSLGPSSVEFF
TGTGCCAGCAGCTTGGGTCCCAGTAGTGTGGAGTTCTTC
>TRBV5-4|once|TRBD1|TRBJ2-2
CASSFRDRNTGELFF
TGTGCCAGCAGCTTCCGGGACAGAAACACCGGGGAGCTGTTTTTT
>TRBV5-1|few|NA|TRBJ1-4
CASSPGTNEKLFF
TGCGCCAGCAGCCCGGGGACTAATGAAAAACTGTTTTTT
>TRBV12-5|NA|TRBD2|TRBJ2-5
CASGLVISGGPLQETQYF
TGTGCTAGTGGTTTGGTAATTAGCGGGGGGCCCCTCCAAGAGACCCAGTACTTC
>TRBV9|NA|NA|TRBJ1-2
CASSSSGRAYGYTF
TGTGCCAGCAGCTCAAGCGGCAGGGCCTATGGCTACACCTTC
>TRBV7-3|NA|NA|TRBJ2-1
CASSPAPYNEQFF
TGTGCCAGCAGCCCCGCTCCCTACAATGAGCAGTTCTTC